What follows describes a single T cell receptor (beta chain). Sequenced by immunoSEQ multiplex PCR; TCRdb stores in-frame clones only, minus some. The sample contains around 120,000 clones, roughly 90% of which appear only once. This record belongs to a study of blood T cell repertoires in COVID-19. On the study more broadly: T cells, B-cell-depleted T cells, or PBMCs provided the cDNA or gDNA that served as material.

Germline V gene data show CDR1 as SGHRS and CDR2 as YFSETQ. The J segment lost 10 bases and the V segment lost 0 bases, leaving 6 bases of the junction unmatched. This CDR3 has 14 amino acids. Sequencing was done on a sample of peripheral blood. The chain couples TRBV5-1 to TRBJ1-4, with 7 positions matching TRBD1. This TCR came from a woman aged 60-75 years with COVID-19, enrolled during active disease. CDR3 in amino acids: CASSLGQGEAKLFF. The CDR3 DNA reads TGCGCCAGCAGCTTGGGACAGGGCGAGGCAAAACTGTTTTTT.